The sample holds a few counts of the clone carrying this TCR beta chain. The sample is drawn from a study of T-cell reconstitution after alpha-beta-depleted transplantation in children. Germline V lookup: CDR1 SGHTA, CDR2 FQGNSA. V lost 2 bases to trimming and J lost 2 bases; unmatched junction nucleotides: 3. This CDR3 has 15 amino acids. The TCRbeta library incorporated unique molecular identifiers. TCRdb processed the PCR reads anew with MiXCR; each CDR3 protein has one entry. Seen here are hundreds of thousands of distinct CDR3 sequences, about 9.5% observed once, and the top ten hold approximately 5.9%.

The sequence was collected from a human donor who donated a stem cell graft to a child with acute lymphoblastic leukemia. Sample: PBMCs from the stem cell graft donor, taken from the stem cell graft. This rearrangement joins TRBV7-2 to TRBJ2-7, with TRBD1 matching 10 bases. The CDR3 nucleotides are TGTGCCAGCAGCTTAACGGGACAGGGGACCTACGAGCAGTACTTC. This encodes CASSLTGQGTYEQYF.